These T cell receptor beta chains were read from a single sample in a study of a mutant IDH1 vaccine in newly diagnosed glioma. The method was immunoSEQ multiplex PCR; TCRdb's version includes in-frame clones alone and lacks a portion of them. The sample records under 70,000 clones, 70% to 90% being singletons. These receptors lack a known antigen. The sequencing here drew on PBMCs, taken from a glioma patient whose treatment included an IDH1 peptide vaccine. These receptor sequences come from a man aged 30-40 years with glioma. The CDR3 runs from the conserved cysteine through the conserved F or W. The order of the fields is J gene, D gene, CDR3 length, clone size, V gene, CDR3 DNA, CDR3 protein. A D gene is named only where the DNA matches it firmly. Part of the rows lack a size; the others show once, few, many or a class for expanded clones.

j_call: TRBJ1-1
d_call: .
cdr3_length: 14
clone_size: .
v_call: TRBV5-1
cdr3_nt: TGCGCCAGCAGCTTGGGTGCTGGGAACACTGAAGCTTTCTTT
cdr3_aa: CASSLGAGNTEAFF

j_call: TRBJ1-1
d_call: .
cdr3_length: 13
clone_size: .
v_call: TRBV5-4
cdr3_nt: TGTGCCAGCAGTGACTGGATGAACACTGAAGCTTTCTTT
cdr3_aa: CASSDWMNTEAFF

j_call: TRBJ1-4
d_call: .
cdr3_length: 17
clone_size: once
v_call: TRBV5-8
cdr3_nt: TGTGCCAGCAGCTCGGGCCTCGGATGGGGAATAAATGAAAAACTGTTTTTT
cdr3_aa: CASSSGLGWGINEKLFF

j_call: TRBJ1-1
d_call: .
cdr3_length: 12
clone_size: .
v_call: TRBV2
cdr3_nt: TGTGCCAGCAGTTGGCGGGAAACTGAAGCTTTCTTT
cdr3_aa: CASSWRETEAFF

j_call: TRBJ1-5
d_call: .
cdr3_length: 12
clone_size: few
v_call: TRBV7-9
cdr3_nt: TGTGCCAGCAGCTTAGACAATCAGCCCCAGCATTTT
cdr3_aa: CASSLDNQPQHF

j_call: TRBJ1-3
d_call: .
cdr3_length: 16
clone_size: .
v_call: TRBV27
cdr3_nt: TGTGCCAGCAGTTCGGACGTAGACCCCCCTGGAAACACCATATATTTT
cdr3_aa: CASSSDVDPPGNTIYF

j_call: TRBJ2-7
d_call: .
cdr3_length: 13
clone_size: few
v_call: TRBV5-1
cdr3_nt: TGCGCCAGCAGCCAAAATAATGGCGAGATAGCGTACTTC
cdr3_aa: CASSQNNGEIAYF

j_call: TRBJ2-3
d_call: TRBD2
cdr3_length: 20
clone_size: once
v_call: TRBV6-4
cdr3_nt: TGTGCCAGCAGTGATCAACTAGCGGGGGGGACCCGTGCTAGCACAGATACGCAGTATTTT
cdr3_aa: CASSDQLAGGTRASTDTQYF

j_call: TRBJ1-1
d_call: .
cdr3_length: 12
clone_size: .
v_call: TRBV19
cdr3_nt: TGTGCCACTCAGAGGGGAAACACTGAAGCTTTCTTT
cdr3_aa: CATQRGNTEAFF

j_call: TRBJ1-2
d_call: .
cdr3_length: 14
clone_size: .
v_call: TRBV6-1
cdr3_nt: TGTGCCAGCACCCCCGGAGTCTCGATCTATGGCTACACCTTC
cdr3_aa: CASTPGVSIYGYTF

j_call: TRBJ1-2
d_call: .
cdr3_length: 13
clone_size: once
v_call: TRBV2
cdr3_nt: TGTGCCAGCAGTAAAGACAGTTACTATGGCTACACCTTC
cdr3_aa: CASSKDSYYGYTF

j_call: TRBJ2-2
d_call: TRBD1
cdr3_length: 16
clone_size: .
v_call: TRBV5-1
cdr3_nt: TGCGCCAGCAGCTTTTTTGGACAGGGGAACACCGGGGAGCTGTTTTTT
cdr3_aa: CASSFFGQGNTGELFF

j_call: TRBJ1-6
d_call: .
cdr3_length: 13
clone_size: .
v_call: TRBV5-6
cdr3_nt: TGTGCCAGCAGCTTGCAGGATAATTCACCCCTCCACTTT
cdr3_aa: CASSLQDNSPLHF

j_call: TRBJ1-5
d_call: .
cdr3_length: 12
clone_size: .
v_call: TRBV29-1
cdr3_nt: TGCAGCGTTGGGGACAGCAATCAGCCCCAGCATTTT
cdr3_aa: CSVGDSNQPQHF

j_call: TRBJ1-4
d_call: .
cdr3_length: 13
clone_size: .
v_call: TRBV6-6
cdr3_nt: TGTGCCAGCAGTTACGGATCCGGGACGGACCAGTTTTTT
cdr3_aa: CASSYGSGTDQFF

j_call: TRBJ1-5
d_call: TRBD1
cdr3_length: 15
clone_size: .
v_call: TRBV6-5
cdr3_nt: TGTGCCAGCAGTCGCGACAGGGGGCTCTATCAGCCCCAGCATTTT
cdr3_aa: CASSRDRGLYQPQHF

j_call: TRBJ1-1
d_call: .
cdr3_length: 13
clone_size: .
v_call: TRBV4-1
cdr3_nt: TGCGCCAGCAGCCAAGGTAAGAACACTGAAGCTTTCTTT
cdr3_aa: CASSQGKNTEAFF

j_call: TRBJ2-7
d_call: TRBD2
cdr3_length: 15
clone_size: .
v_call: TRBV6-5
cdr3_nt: TGTGCCAGCAGCACCGACGAGACTAGCTTTACGGAGCAGTACTTC
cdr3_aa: CASSTDETSFTEQYF

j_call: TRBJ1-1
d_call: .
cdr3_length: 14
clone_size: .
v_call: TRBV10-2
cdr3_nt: TGCGCCAGCAGTGGGGGGGCATCGGACACTGAAGCTTTCTTT
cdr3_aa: CASSGGASDTEAFF

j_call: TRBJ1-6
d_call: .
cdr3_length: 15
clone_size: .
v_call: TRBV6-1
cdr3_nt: TGTGCCAGCAGTGAATTAGGGACGGGGAATTCACCCCTCCACTTT
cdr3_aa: CASSELGTGNSPLHF

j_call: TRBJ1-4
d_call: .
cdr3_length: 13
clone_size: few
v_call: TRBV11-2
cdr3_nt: TGTGCCAGCAGCTTTGCGGGATGGGAAAAACTGTTTTTT
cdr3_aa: CASSFAGWEKLFF

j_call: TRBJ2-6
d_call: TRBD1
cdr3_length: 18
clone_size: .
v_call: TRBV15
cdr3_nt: TGTGCCACCAGCAGGAGGACAGGGGGCAACTCTGGGGCCAACGTCCTGACTTTC
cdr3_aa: CATSRRTGGNSGANVLTF

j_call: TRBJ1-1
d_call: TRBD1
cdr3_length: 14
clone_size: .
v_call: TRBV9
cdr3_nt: TGTGCCAGCAGCGTGGGACAGGGTAACACTGAAGCTTTCTTT
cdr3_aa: CASSVGQGNTEAFF

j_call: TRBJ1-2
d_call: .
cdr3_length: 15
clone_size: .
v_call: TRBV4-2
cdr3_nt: TGTGCCAGCAGCTTGGCCGGACTCTGGAACTATGGCTACACCTTC
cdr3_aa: CASSLAGLWNYGYTF

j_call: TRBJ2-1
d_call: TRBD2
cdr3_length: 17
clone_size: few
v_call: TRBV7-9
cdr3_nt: TGTGCCAGCAGCTTAGGAGGTTTAGCGGGGGAATACAATGAGCAGTTCTTC
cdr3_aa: CASSLGGLAGEYNEQFF

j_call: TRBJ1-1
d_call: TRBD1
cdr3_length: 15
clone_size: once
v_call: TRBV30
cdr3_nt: TGTGCCTGGGAAAGGGACAGCCAGTACAACACTGAAGCTTTCTTT
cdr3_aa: CAWERDSQYNTEAFF

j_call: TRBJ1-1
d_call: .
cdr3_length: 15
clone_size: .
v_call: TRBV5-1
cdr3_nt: TGCGCCAGCAGCTTGGACGGGGGGAGATACACTGAAGCTTTCTTT
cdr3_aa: CASSLDGGRYTEAFF

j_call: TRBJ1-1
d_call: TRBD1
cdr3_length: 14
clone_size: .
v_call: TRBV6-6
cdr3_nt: TGTGCCAGCAGTAACCGGGACAGGGTCACTGAAGCTTTCTTT
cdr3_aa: CASSNRDRVTEAFF

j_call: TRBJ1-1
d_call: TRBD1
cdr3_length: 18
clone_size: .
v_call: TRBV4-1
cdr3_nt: TGCGCCAGCAGCCGAACGGGACAGGGGGCCGGTTGGAACACTGAAGCTTTCTTT
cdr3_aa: CASSRTGQGAGWNTEAFF

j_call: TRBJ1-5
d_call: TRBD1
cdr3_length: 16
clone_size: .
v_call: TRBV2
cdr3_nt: TGTGCCAGCAAAGCGGCGGGACAGGGGGTTAATCAGCCCCAGCATTTT
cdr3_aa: CASKAAGQGVNQPQHF

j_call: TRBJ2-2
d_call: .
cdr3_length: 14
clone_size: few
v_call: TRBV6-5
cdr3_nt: TGTGCCAGCACACAGGGGGGGTACACCGGGGAGCTGTTTTTT
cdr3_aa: CASTQGGYTGELFF

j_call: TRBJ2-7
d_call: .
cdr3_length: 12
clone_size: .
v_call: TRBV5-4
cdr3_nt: TGTGCCAGCAGCTACGGACCATACGAGCAGTACTTC
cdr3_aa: CASSYGPYEQYF

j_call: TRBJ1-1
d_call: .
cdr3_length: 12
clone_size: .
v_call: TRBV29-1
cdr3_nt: TGCAGCGTTCTACACCTCAACACTGAAGCTTTCTTT
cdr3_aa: CSVLHLNTEAFF

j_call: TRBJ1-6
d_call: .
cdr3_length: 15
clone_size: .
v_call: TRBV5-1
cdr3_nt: TGCGCCAGCAGTTTTGTAGGGGGTCCTTATTCACCCCTCCACTTT
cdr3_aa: CASSFVGGPYSPLHF

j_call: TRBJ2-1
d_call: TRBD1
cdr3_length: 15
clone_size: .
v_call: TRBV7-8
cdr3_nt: TGTGCCAGCAGCTTACTAGGACAGGTGAACAATGAGCAGTTCTTC
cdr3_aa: CASSLLGQVNNEQFF

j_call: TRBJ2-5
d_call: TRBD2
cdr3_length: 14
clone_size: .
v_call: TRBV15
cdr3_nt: TGTGCCACAACGACGGGGGGGTTAGGAGAGACCCAGTACTTC
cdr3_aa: CATTTGGLGETQYF

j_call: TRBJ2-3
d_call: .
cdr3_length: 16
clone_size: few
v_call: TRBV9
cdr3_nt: TGTGCCAGCAGCGTTCAGGGGGGGGCCGGCACAGATACGCAGTATTTT
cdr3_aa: CASSVQGGAGTDTQYF

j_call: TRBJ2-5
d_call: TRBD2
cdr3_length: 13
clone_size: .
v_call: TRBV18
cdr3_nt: TGTGCCAGCTCCGGGACTAGACAAGAGACCCAGTACTTC
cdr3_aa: CASSGTRQETQYF

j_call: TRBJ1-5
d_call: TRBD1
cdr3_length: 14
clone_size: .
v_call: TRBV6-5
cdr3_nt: TGTGCCAGTCGCTCGGACAGGGGTGTACAGCCCCAGCATTTT
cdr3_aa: CASRSDRGVQPQHF

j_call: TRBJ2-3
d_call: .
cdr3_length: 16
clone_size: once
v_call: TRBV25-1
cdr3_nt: TGTGCCAGCAGTGATCCCCCAGGGGAAGGAAAGAATACGCAGTATTTT
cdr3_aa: CASSDPPGEGKNTQYF

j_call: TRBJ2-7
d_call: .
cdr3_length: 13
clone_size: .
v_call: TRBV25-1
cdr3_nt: TGTGCCAGCAGTAGAACTACAGCATACGAGCAGTACTTC
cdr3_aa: CASSRTTAYEQYF

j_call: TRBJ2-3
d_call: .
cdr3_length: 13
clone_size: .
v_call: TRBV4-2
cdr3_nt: TGTGCCAGCAGCCAAGATTGGCAAGATACGCAGTATTTT
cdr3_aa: CASSQDWQDTQYF

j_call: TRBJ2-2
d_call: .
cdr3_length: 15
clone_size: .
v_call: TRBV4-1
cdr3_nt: TGCGCCAGCAGCCCTGACCAGGGTAGCTCCGGGGAGCTGTTTTTT
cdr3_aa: CASSPDQGSSGELFF

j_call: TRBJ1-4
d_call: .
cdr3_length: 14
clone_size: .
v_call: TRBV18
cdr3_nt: TGTGCCAGCTCACCTTTAGGAGAGGGCGAAAAACTGTTTTTT
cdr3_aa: CASSPLGEGEKLFF

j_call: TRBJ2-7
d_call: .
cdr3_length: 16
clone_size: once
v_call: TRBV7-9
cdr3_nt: TGTGCCAGCAGCTTAGTTTGGGGACTGGGCTCCTACGAGCAGTACTTC
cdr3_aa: CASSLVWGLGSYEQYF

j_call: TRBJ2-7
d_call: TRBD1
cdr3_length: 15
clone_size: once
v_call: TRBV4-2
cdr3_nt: TGTGCCAGCAGCCACGGACAGGGGGGCTTCGGCGAGCAGTACTTC
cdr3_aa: CASSHGQGGFGEQYF